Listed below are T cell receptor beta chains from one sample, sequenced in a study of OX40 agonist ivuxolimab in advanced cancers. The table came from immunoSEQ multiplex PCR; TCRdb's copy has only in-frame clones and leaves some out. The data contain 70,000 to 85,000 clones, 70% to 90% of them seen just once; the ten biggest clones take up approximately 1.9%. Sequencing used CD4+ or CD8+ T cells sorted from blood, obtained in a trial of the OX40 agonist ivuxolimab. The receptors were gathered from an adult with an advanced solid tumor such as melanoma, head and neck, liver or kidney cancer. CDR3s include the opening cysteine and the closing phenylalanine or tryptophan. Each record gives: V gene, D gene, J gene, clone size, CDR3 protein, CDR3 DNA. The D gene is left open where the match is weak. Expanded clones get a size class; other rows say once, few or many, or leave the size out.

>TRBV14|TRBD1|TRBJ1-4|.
CASSQVDRGTQATNEKLFF
TGTGCCAGCAGCCAAGTGGACAGGGGAACGCAAGCAACTAATGAAAAACTGTTTTTT
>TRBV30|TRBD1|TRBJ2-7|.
CAWSWTGRGSEQYF
TGTGCCTGGAGTTGGACAGGGCGTGGGTCCGAGCAGTACTTC
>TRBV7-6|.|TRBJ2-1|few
CASSPWGSSYNEQFF
TGTGCCAGCAGCCCCTGGGGGAGCTCCTACAATGAGCAGTTCTTC
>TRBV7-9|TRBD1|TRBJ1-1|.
CASSLGTGIEAFF
TGTGCCAGCAGCTTAGGGACAGGGATTGAAGCTTTCTTT
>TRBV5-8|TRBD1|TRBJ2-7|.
CASSLDRGRLEQYF
TGTGCCAGCAGTCTGGACAGGGGGCGCCTCGAGCAGTACTTC
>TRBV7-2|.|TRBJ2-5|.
CASSLAGQQETQYF
TGTGCCAGCAGCTTAGCCGGGCAGCAAGAGACCCAGTACTTC
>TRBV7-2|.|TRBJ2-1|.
CASSLSGGAERSYNEQFF
TGTGCCAGCAGCTTAAGTGGGGGGGCCGAGCGGTCCTACAATGAGCAGTTCTTC
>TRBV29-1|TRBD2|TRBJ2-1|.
CSAGGFLAGGPEQFF
TGCAGCGCCGGGGGGTTCCTAGCGGGAGGACCCGAGCAGTTCTTC
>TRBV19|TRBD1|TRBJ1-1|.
CASSMGTDNTEAFF
TGTGCCAGTAGTATGGGGACAGACAACACTGAAGCTTTCTTT
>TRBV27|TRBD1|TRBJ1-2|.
CASSQGGFNYGYTF
TGTGCCAGCAGCCAAGGGGGCTTCAACTATGGCTACACCTTC
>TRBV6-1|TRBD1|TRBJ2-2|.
CASQDRGRELFF
TGTGCCAGTCAGGACAGGGGCCGGGAGCTGTTTTTT
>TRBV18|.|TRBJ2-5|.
CASSPPSEETQYF
TGTGCCAGCTCACCACCCTCAGAAGAGACCCAGTACTTC
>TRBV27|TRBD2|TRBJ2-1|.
CASSLAGVFNEQFF
TGTGCCAGCAGCCTAGCGGGAGTCTTCAATGAGCAGTTCTTC
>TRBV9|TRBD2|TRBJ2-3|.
CASSVEPRDYTDTQYF
TGTGCCAGCAGCGTGGAACCCCGGGACTACACAGATACGCAGTATTTT
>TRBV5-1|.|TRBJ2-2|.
CASSSVVGPANTGELFF
TGCGCCAGCAGCTCCGTTGTGGGACCAGCGAACACCGGGGAGCTGTTTTTT
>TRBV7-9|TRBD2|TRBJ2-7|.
CASSTGTSGSNEQYF
TGTGCCAGCAGCACCGGGACTAGCGGGAGCAACGAGCAGTACTTC
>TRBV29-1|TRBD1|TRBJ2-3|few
CSVRTGASTDTQYF
TGCAGCGTTCGGACAGGGGCTAGCACAGATACGCAGTATTTT